What follows describes a single T cell receptor beta chain. Germline loops: CDR1 LNHNV, CDR2 YYDKDF (reference sequence). There are 14 residues in the CDR3. Trimming removed 1 base at V and 1 base at J, with 7 bases between. Enrollees, about 18 to 95 years old, lived in about two dozen US areas. The record originates from a study of blood T cell repertoires in COVID-19. In the study overall: PBMCs, B-cell-depleted T cells, or T cells were the source of the cDNA or gDNA that made up the material.

Under the authors' procedure: Scientists estimated how many nucleated cells there were by amplifying reference gene primers. Sequenced by immunoSEQ multiplex PCR; TCRdb stores in-frame clones only, minus some. V, J and clone size are those of that table, while D and trimming were read from the DNA. The data contain some 290,000 clones, roughly 91% of them seen just once; the ten biggest clones take up about a tenth. This receptor was taken from a woman in her 30s who had recovered from COVID-19. Sequencing input: PBMCs or T cells enriched from blood (not recorded which). The rearrangement uses TRBV15 and TRBJ1-1; D not certain. The CDR3 DNA follows: TGTGCCACCAGCAGAGTCCGAGCGAACACTGAAGCTTTCTTT. This codes for CATSRVRANTEAFF.